The 5 T cell receptor beta chains in this list originate from one sample, sequenced in a study of T cell repertoires in aging, cancer and after chemotherapy. Peripheral blood genomic DNA, not sorted cells or RNA, was the template. TRB rearrangements spanning V, D and J were amplified using mixed TRB-A/B primers. TCRdb processed the multiplex PCR reads anew with MiXCR; each CDR3 protein has one entry. Altogether approximately 5,000 distinct CDR3 sequences are present, 55% to 70% being singletons, with the ten largest covering 7.9%. The sequencing sample was made of blood. These TCRs come from a human donor with a solid tumor.

This clonotype was detected only once. J is TRBJ2-1 and V is TRBV7-6; no firm D call. This CDR3 has 15 amino acids. The V end lost 4 bases, the J end lost 4 bases, and 14 bases lay between the germline ends. Germline V gives CDR1 SGHVS, CDR2 FNYEAQ. The CDR3 DNA sequence: TGTGCCAGCAGCTCCCCAAAGGGTCGATACAATGAGCAGTTCTTC. Its translation: CASSSPKGRYNEQFF.

This clonotype has only a few counts. The chain carries TRBV7-2 and TRBJ1-5, with D tentatively TRBD1 (5 bases). This CDR3 is 15 amino acids long. Trimming left V 5 bases short and J 2 bases short, with 13 bases between. In germline, CDR1 is SGHTA, CDR2 FQGNSA. The CDR3 protein is CASSAMGGGNQPQHF. In DNA, the CDR3 is TGTGCCAGCAGCGCGATGGGGGGGGGCAATCAGCCCCAGCATTTT.

The rearrangement joins TRBV5-6 to TRBJ1-2, with D unresolved. V dropped 6 bases and J dropped 7 bases, with 16 bases sitting between them. The CDR3 runs to 13 residues. Germline V lookup: CDR1 SGHDT, CDR2 YYEEEE. The CDR3 DNA is TGTGCCAGCACCCATTGGGAGGGAGCTGGCTACACCTTC. It codes for CASTHWEGAGYTF.

This rearrangement joins TRBV11-3 to TRBJ1-4; the D gene is possibly TRBD1 (5 bases). V was shortened by 6 bases and J by 6 bases, with 8 bases between the two germline ends. The CDR3 runs to 12 residues. Germline V CDR1 and CDR2: SGHNT, YENEEA. The CDR3 loop is CASSRGDEKLFF. The CDR3 DNA reads TGTGCCAGCAGTCGAGGGGATGAAAAACTGTTTTTT.

V is TRBV6-6 and J is TRBJ1-2, with a weak D call TRBD1 (5 bases). The CDR3 contains 14 residues. Per germline, CDR1 MNHNY and CDR2 SVGAGI (reference sequence). Trimming removed 4 bases at V and 8 bases at J, with 17 bases between. CDR3 bases: TGTGCCAGCAGTTTAAGCCGGGACCTTGGGGGCTACACCTTC. It yields the protein CASSLSRDLGGYTF.